This is a list of T cell receptor beta chains from one sample in a study of T cells after yellow fever vaccination. TCRdb redid the calling of the 5' RACE reads with MiXCR, one entry per CDR3 protein. The data hold 160,000 or so distinct CDR3 sequences, with 6% to 7.5% observed a single time. The sample in question was CD4+ T cells sorted from PBMCs, obtained 4 to 6 days after the first yellow fever vaccination. These receptors all stem from a man aged 18 to 29 who received the YFV17D yellow fever vaccine. CDR3s include the opening cysteine and the closing phenylalanine or tryptophan. Each record gives: CDR3 length, clone size, D gene, J gene, V gene, CDR3 DNA, CDR3 protein. The D gene is left open where the match is weak. A clone size is listed for some rows: how often the clone was seen (once, few, many), or a class if it is expanded.

>15|many|.|TRBJ2-3|TRBV7-3
TGTGCCAGCAGCTTAGACTACTCTAGCACAGATACGCAGTATTTT
CASSLDYSSTDTQYF
>14|few|.|TRBJ2-7|TRBV10-3
TGTGCCATCAGTGAGAACATCGGCGCCTACGAGCAGTACTTC
CAISENIGAYEQYF
>20|.|TRBD2|TRBJ2-3|TRBV4-3
TGCGCCAGCAGCCAGATCCCCACCTTTTCGGGGGGGCAGAGGGGGGATACGCAGTATTTT
CASSQIPTFSGGQRGDTQYF
>14|many|.|TRBJ2-1|TRBV5-1
TGCGCCAGCAGCTTGTCGGTAACCTACAATGAGCAGTTCTTC
CASSLSVTYNEQFF
>13|.|TRBD2|TRBJ2-3|TRBV6-6
TGTGCCAGCATAGCGGGGGGGTCAGATACGCAGTATTTT
CASIAGGSDTQYF
>14|.|.|TRBJ2-1|TRBV25-1
TGTGCCAGCAGTGACAGACAGAAAAACAATGAGCAGTTCTTC
CASSDRQKNNEQFF
>13|.|.|TRBJ1-4|TRBV7-2
TGTGCCAGCAGCTCGACAACAGGGACGGAACTGTTTTTT
CASSSTTGTELFF
>14|.|.|TRBJ2-5|TRBV5-1
TGCGCCAGCAGCTTGGCGGCAGGTCAAGAGACCCAGTACTTC
CASSLAAGQETQYF
>15|many|.|TRBJ2-3|TRBV7-2
TGTGCCAGCAGCTTGGAAGGGGGTACCTGGGATACGCAGTATTTT
CASSLEGGTWDTQYF
>13|.|.|TRBJ2-5|TRBV7-2
TGTGCCAGCAGCTTCTACACCCAAGAGACCCAGTACTTC
CASSFYTQETQYF
>14|.|TRBD1|TRBJ2-3|TRBV28
TGTGCCAGCAGTCGGGGACAGAACACAGATACGCAGTATTTT
CASSRGQNTDTQYF
>14|many|.|TRBJ2-2|TRBV5-1
TGCGCCAGCACCTCGGGCCGGAACACCGGGGAGCTGTTTTTT
CASTSGRNTGELFF
>14|few|TRBD1|TRBJ2-3|TRBV7-3
TGTGCCTCCAGGACAGGGAGTAGCACAGATACGCAGTATTTT
CASRTGSSTDTQYF
>14|.|.|TRBJ2-3|TRBV20-1
TGCAGTGCTAGAGATTGGGGAGCACAGGGTACGCAGTATTTT
CSARDWGAQGTQYF
>15|many|.|TRBJ2-1|TRBV3-1
TGTGCCAGCGGGCATCGGAACTTGTCTTACAATGAGCAGTTCTTC
CASGHRNLSYNEQFF
>14|many|.|TRBJ1-1|TRBV4-1
TGCGCCAGCAGCCAACCGACAGAGAACACTGAAGCTTTCTTT
CASSQPTENTEAFF
>14|.|.|TRBJ1-1|TRBV5-4
TGTGCCACCACCTCCGGCACACTTTACACTGAAGCTTTCTTT
CATTSGTLYTEAFF
>16|.|TRBD1|TRBJ1-5|TRBV6-5
TGTGCCAGCCGCCCCGGGACAGGGGGGGAAGGTCAGCCCCAGCATTTT
CASRPGTGGEGQPQHF
>12|.|.|TRBJ1-1|TRBV20-1
TGCAGTGCTCCCCCCCAGCTAACTGAAGCTTTCTTT
CSAPPQLTEAFF
>14|many|.|TRBJ1-1|TRBV2
TGTGCCAGCAGTGAACAGGGAATGAACACTGAAGCTTTCTTT
CASSEQGMNTEAFF
>16|few|TRBD1|TRBJ1-4|TRBV5-1
TGCGCCAGCAGCTTACGACAGGGGGCAGGAATAGGAAAACTGTTTTTT
CASSLRQGAGIGKLFF
>18|.|TRBD1|TRBJ1-4|TRBV11-2
TGTGCCAGCAGCCAGGGGGGGACCTCTGCACTGATTAATGAAAAACTGTTTTTT
CASSQGGTSALINEKLFF
>15|many|.|TRBJ1-1|TRBV4-1
TGCGCCAGCAGCCAAGCTGGTGGCAGGTCGACTGAAGCTTTCTTT
CASSQAGGRSTEAFF
>12|few|.|TRBJ2-2|TRBV5-6
TGTGCCAGCAGCTTATGGGCCAGGGAGCTGTTTTTT
CASSLWARELFF
>14|many|TRBD2|TRBJ2-3|TRBV6-5
TGTGCCAGCACCCGGGACTACAACACAGATACGCAGTATTTT
CASTRDYNTDTQYF